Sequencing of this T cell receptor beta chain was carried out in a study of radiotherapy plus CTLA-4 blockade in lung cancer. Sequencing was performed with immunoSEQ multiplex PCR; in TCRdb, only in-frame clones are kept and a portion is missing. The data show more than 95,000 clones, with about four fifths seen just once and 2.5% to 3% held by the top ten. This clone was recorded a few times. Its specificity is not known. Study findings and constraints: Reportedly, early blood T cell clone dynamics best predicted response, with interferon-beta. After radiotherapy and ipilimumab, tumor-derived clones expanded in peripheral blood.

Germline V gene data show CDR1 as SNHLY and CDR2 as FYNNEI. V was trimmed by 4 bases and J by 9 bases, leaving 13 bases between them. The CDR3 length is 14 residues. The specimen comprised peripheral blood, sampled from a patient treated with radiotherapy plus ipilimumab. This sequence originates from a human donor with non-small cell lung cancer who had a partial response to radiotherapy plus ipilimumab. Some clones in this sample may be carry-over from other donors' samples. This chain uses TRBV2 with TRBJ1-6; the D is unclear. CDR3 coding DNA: TGTGCCAGCAGTGCCTTCGGGAGGACTTCACCCCTCCACTTT. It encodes CASSAFGRTSPLHF.